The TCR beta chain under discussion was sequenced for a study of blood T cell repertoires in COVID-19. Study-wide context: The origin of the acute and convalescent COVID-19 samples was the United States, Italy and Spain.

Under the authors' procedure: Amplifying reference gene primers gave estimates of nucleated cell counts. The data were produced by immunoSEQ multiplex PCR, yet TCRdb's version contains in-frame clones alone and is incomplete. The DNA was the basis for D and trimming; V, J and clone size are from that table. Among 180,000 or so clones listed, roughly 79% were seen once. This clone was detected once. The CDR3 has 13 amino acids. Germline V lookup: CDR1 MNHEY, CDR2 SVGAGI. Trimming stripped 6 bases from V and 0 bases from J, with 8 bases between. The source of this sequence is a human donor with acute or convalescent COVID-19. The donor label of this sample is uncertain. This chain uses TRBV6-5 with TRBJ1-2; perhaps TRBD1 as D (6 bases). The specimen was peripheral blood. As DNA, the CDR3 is TGTGCCAGCAGGTGGGACACTAACTATGGCTACACCTTC. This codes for CASRWDTNYGYTF.